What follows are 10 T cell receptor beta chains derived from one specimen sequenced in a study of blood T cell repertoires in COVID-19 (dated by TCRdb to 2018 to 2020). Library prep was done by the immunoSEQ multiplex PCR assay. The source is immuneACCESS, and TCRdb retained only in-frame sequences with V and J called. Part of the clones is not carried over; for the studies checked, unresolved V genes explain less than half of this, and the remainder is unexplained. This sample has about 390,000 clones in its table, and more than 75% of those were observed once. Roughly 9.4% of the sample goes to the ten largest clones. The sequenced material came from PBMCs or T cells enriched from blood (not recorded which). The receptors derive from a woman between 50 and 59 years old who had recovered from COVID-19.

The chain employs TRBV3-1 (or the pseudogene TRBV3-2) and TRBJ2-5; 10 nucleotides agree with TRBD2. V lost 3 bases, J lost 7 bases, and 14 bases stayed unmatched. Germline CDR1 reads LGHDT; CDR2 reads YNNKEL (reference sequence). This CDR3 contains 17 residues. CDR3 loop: CASSHISGTSATRTQYF. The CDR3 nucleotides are TGTGCCAGCAGCCACATTAGCGGGACTAGCGCCACCCGGACCCAGTACTTC.

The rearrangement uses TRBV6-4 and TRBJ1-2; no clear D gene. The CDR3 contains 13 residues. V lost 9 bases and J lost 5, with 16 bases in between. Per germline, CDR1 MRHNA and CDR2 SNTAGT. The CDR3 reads CASGEGFGYGYTF. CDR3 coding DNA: TGTGCCAGTGGAGAGGGATTCGGTTATGGCTACACCTTC.

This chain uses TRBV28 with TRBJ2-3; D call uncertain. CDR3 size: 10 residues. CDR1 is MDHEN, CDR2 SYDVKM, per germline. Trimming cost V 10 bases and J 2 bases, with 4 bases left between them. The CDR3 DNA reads TGTGCCACCAACACAGATACGCAGTATTTT. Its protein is CATNTDTQYF.

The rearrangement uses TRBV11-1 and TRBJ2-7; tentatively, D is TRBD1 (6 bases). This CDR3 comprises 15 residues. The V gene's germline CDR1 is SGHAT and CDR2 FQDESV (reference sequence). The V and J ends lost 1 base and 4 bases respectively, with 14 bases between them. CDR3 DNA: TGTGCCAGCAGCTTAGGAGGCCAGGGGCTATACGAGCAGTACTTC. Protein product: CASSLGGQGLYEQYF.

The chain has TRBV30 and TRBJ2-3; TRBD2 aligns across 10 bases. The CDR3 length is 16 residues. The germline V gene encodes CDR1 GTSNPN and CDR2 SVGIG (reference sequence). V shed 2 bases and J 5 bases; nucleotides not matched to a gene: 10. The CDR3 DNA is TGTGCCTGGAGTACGGAAAGCGGGGGGGCACTAGATACGCAGTATTTT. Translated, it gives CAWSTESGGALDTQYF.

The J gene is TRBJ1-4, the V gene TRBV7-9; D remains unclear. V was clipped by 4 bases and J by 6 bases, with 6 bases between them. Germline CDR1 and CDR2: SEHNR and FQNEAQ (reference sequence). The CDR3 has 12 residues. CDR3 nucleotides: TGTGCCAGCAGCTCCCCGGATGAAAAACTGTTTTTT. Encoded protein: CASSSPDEKLFF. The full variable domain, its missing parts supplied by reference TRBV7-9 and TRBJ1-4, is DTGVSQNPRHKITKRGQNVTFRCDPISEHNRLYWYRQTLGQGPEFLTYFQNEAQLEKSRLLSDRFSAERPKGSFSTLEIQRTEQGDSAMYLCASSSPDEKLFFGSGTQLSVL.

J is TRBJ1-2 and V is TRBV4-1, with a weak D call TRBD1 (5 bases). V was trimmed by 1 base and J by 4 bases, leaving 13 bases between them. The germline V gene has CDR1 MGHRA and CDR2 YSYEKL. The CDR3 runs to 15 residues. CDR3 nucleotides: TGCGCCAGCAGCCAAGTCATAGGGGCTTTCTATGGCTACACCTTC. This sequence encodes CASSQVIGAFYGYTF.

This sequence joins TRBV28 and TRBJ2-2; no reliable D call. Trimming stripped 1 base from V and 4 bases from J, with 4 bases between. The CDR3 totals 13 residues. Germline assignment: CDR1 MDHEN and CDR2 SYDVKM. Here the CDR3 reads CASSLYSTGELFF. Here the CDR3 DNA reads TGTGCCAGCAGTTTATACAGCACCGGGGAGCTGTTTTTT.

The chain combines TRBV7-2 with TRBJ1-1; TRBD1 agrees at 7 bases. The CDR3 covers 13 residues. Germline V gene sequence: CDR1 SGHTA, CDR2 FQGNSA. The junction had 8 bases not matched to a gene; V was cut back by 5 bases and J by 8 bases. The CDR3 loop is CASSPTGTAEAFF. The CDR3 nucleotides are TGTGCCAGCAGCCCCACGGGGACAGCAGAAGCTTTCTTT.

The DNA for the CDR3 is TGTGCCAGCAGTGAAATCCCTCCCTACGAGCAGTACTTC. This sequence encodes CASSEIPPYEQYF. The chain carries TRBV2 and TRBJ2-7; D unresolved. Trimming took off 2 bases at V and 2 bases at J, with 7 bases between the two ends. This CDR3 has 13 amino acids. CDR1 and CDR2 (germline): SNHLY, FYNNEI. The variable domain in full, completed from reference TRBV2 and TRBJ2-7, reads EPEVTQTPSHQVTQMGQEVILRCVPISNHLYFYWYRQILGQKVEFLVSFYNNEISEKSEIFDDQFSVERPDGSNFTLKIRSTKLEDSAMYFCASSEIPPYEQYFGPGTRLTVT.